The next 17 T cell receptor beta chains were all read from a single sample in a study of Graves' ophthalmopathy and Graves' hyperthyroidism. The authors amplified TCR beta CDR3 regions, and they did so from RNA transcripts for repertoire sequencing. Second-round multiplex PCR came after first-round RT-PCR with HTBI primers. Each CDR3 protein gets one entry after TCRdb re-called the multiplex PCR reads with MiXCR. The sample holds roughly 500,000 distinct CDR3 sequences, over 13% seen once. The source material was blood. These receptors were collected from a woman under 40 with Graves' ophthalmopathy.

This clonotype was seen repeatedly, ten times or more. The V call is TRBV20-1, the J call TRBJ2-7; 8 bases line up with TRBD2. Germline values: CDR1 DFQATT, CDR2 SNEGSKA (reference sequence). V gave up 5 bases and J gave up 6 bases; unmatched junction bases: 9. This CDR3 has 13 residues. CDR3 DNA: TGCAGTGCTGTCGGGACTAGGGGGGGCGAGCAGTACTTC. Translating it yields CSAVGTRGGEQYF.

This clonotype was found a few times. The chain uses TRBV7-9 and TRBJ2-7; no clear D. From germline, CDR1 is SEHNR and CDR2 FQNEAQ (reference sequence). The CDR3 spans 14 residues. The V end was cut by 3 bases, the J end by 0 bases, with 9 bases between. The CDR3 bases are TGTGCCAGCAGCTTCTATTCGGACTCCTACGAGCAGTACTTC. This codes for CASSFYSDSYEQYF.

This clonotype was detected ten times or more. The chain carries TRBV7-4 and TRBJ1-6; no reliable D call. Germline CDR1 SGHVT, CDR2 SQSDAQ. V lost 5 bases, J lost 5 bases, and 16 bases lay in between. The CDR3 covers 16 residues. CDR3 region: CASSPSWAGNNSPLHF. CDR3 nucleotide sequence: TGTGCCAGCAGCCCATCCTGGGCGGGTAATAATTCACCCCTCCACTTT. The full variable domain, its missing parts supplied by reference TRBV7-4 and TRBJ1-6, is GAGVSQSPRYKVAKRGRDVALRCDSISGHVTLYWYRQTLGQGSEVLTYSQSDAQRDKSGRPSGRFSAERPERSVSTLKIQRTEQGDSAVYLCASSPSWAGNNSPLHFGNGTRLTVT.

J is TRBJ2-5 and V is TRBV28; a weak D match, TRBD1 (6 bases). CDR3 length: 15 residues. CDR1 is MDHEN, CDR2 SYDVKM, per germline. Trimming removed 6 bases from V and 5 bases from J, with 19 bases in between. The CDR3 region has the DNA TGTGCCAGCAGAATTTTCCCAGGGGCGTCCGAGACCCAGTACTTC. Its protein is CASRIFPGASETQYF. Full variable domain (rest looked up from reference TRBV28 and TRBJ2-5): DVKVTQSSRYLVKRTGEKVFLECVQDMDHENMFWYRQDPGLGLRLIYFSYDVKMKEKGDIPEGYSVSREKKERFSLILESASTNQTSMYLCASRIFPGASETQYFGPGTRLLVL.

On this clonotype itself: It may be a read error: a sequence one base away is much more abundant. The genes are TRBV13 and TRBJ2-7; 8 bases line up with TRBD2. Unmatched junction bases numbered 8, after V lost 6 bases and J lost 1 base. Germline CDR1 reads PRHDT; CDR2 reads FYEKMQ (reference sequence). This CDR3 has 15 amino acids. The CDR3 region has the DNA TGTGCCAGCAGGGACACTAGCGGCATATCCTACGAGCAGTACTTC. This translates into CASRDTSGISYEQYF.

This clonotype occurred many times. The rearrangement uses TRBV6-5 and TRBJ1-6; D unclear. The CDR3 loop spans 14 amino acids. Germline loops: CDR1 MNHEY, CDR2 SVGAGI. The V gene lost 3 bases and the J gene lost 9 bases, with 12 bases spanning the gap. CDR3 bases: TGTGCCAGCAGTTATCCGGACGGAAGTTCACCCCTCCACTTT. Protein sequence: CASSYPDGSSPLHF.

A note on this clonotype: This could be a read error, since a much larger clone is one nucleotide away. This rearrangement joins TRBV15 to TRBJ2-2; D is uncertain. CDR3 length: 13 amino acids. The V gene's germline CDR1 is LNHNV and CDR2 YYDKDF (reference sequence). Trimming stripped 2 bases from V and 3 bases from J, with 4 bases between. The CDR3 sequence: CATSRKYTGELFF. CDR3 nucleotides: TGTGCCACCAGCAGAAAGTACACCGGGGAGCTGTTTTTT.

This clonotype has only a few counts. V gene TRBV7-2 combines with J gene TRBJ2-5; TRBD2 is a possible D gene (5 bases). From germline, CDR1 is SGHTA and CDR2 FQGNSA. This CDR3 region has 15 residues. Between the trimmed V and J ends, which lost 0 bases and 0 bases, there was a span of 8 bases. DNA of the CDR3: TGTGCCAGCAGCTTAGCCGGGGTGTACCAAGAGACCCAGTACTTC. It yields the protein CASSLAGVYQETQYF.

This clonotype was counted ten times or more. The chain links TRBV24-1 to TRBJ1-5; D unclear. Trimming took 5 bases from V and 2 from J, leaving 30 bases between them. Germline values: CDR1 KGHDR, CDR2 SFDVKD. This CDR3 spans 21 amino acids. CDR3 coding DNA: TGTGCCACCAGTGTTAAGCTGTTCTTGGGAGTTAGCGGGGTTGGCAATCAGCCCCAGCATTTT. Residues: CATSVKLFLGVSGVGNQPQHF.

The sample holds many counts of this clonotype. This chain uses TRBV27 with TRBJ2-7; perhaps TRBD2 as D (5 bases). The CDR3 spans 13 residues. V was shortened by 0 bases and J by 7 bases, with 10 bases between the two germline ends. CDR1 and CDR2 from the germline V gene are MNHEY and SMNVEV (reference sequence). Here the CDR3 DNA reads TGTGCCAGCAGTTTATCCAGCGGTCTGGAGCAGTACTTC. Amino acids: CASSLSSGLEQYF.

This clonotype was observed a few times. The V and J genes are TRBV13 and TRBJ2-7, with D possibly matching TRBD2 (6 bases). The CDR3 has 13 amino acids. Trimming stripped 5 bases from V and 7 bases from J, with 15 bases between. Germline-derived CDR1 and CDR2 are PRHDT and FYEKMQ (reference sequence). CDR3 sequence reads: CASSPGIGREQYF. Written as DNA, the CDR3 is TGTGCCAGCAGCCCCGGGATTGGGAGGGAGCAGTACTTC.

At least ten counts were recorded for this clonotype. The genes are TRBV6-5 and TRBJ2-7; D is ambiguous. Trimming shortened V by 6 bases and J by 4 bases, and 13 bases separated the two germline ends. This CDR3 comprises 13 residues. Germline CDR1 is MNHEY and CDR2 is SVGAGI. CDR3 amino acids: CASSWVRGYEQYF. CDR3 DNA sequence: TGTGCCAGCAGCTGGGTCCGTGGTTACGAGCAGTACTTC.

In this sample, this clonotype turned up many times. V is TRBV20-1 and J is TRBJ2-7; no clear D. This CDR3 is 10 amino acids long. V lost 6 bases to trimming and J lost 7 bases, with 10 bases between them. Germline CDR1 DFQATT, CDR2 SNEGSKA (reference sequence). CDR3 in amino acids: CSAPREEQYF. The CDR3 DNA is TGCAGTGCCCCAAGGGAAGAGCAGTACTTC.

This clonotype was recorded many times. V gene TRBV6-2 or TRBV6-3 combines with J gene TRBJ2-5; D is uncertain. Per germline, CDR1 MNHEY and CDR2 SVGEGT. The germline V and J ends were trimmed by 6 bases and 6 bases, with 20 bases remaining between them. The CDR3 has 15 amino acids. The CDR3 nucleotides are TGTGCCAGCAGCAAGATCCCGGGCCCCCCGAAGACCCAGTACTTC. This gives the protein CASSKIPGPPKTQYF.

CDR3 DNA sequence: TGTGCCAGCAACCGACGGGAGAACACTGAAGCTTTCTTT. As protein: CASNRRENTEAFF. The V call is TRBV6-1, the J call TRBJ1-1; unclear D gene. V gave up 7 bases and J gave up 1 base, with 10 bases separating them. Germline assignment: CDR1 MNHNS and CDR2 SASEGT. The CDR3 extends over 13 amino acids.

This clonotype has at least ten counts. The chain carries TRBV20-1 and TRBJ1-5; D gene ambiguous. This CDR3 has 13 amino acids. Germline V gene data show CDR1 as DFQATT and CDR2 as SNEGSKA (reference sequence). Deletions cut 3 bases from V and 4 bases from J, with 10 bases between. DNA for the CDR3: TGCAGTGCTAGGGTTCAGCCGAATCAGCCCCAGCATTTT. Amino acid sequence: CSARVQPNQPQHF.

This clonotype was seen repeatedly, ten times or more. The chain joins TRBV6-1 to TRBJ1-2; 7 positions match TRBD1. This CDR3 is 15 amino acids long. Looked up from germline, CDR1 is MNHNS and CDR2 is SASEGT. Unmatched junction bases numbered 11, after V lost 5 bases and J lost 5 bases. The CDR3 region is CASSKWTGQEYGYTF. The CDR3 DNA reads as TGTGCCAGCAGTAAATGGACAGGTCAAGAGTATGGCTACACCTTC.